This TCR beta chain was found in a study of early stage breast cancer tumors. In the study overall: Invasive lobular carcinomas made up about 35% of the 12 ER+/PR+/HER2- tumors. Average read coverage per sample was 7.5 to 10-fold. Study observations and caveats: Comparing each tissue with blood distinguished tumor from normal in about 90% of the 16 patients.

Note on this clone: Its antigen is currently unknown.

The germline V gene encodes CDR1 SEHNR and CDR2 FQNEAQ (reference sequence). The CDR3 is made up of 16 amino acids. V gave up 0 bases and J gave up 5 bases; unmatched junction bases: 9. Measured with immunoSEQ multiplex PCR; TCRdb has only the in-frame clones, and not every one. Of 70,000 or so clones listed, approximately 84% are singletons. Sequenced sample: blood. The sequence came from a person aged 40-50 years with breast cancer. The chain carries TRBV7-9 and TRBJ2-5, with TRBD1 identical over 7 bases. In DNA form, the CDR3 reads TGTGCCAGCAGCTTAGCTCAACAGGGGCGCCGGGAGACCCAGTACTTC. Translated: CASSLAQQGRRETQYF.